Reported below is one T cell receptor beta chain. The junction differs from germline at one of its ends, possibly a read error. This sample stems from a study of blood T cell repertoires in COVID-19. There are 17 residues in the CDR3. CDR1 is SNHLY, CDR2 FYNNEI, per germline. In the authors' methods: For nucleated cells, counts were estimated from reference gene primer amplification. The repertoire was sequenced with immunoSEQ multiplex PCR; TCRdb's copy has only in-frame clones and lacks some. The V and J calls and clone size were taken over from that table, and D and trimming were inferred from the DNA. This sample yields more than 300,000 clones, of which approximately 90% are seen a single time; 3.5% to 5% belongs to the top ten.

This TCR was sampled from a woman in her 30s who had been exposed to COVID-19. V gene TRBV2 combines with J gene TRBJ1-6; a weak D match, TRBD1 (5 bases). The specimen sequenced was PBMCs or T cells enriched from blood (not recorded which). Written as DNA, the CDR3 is TGTGCCAGCAGCGAAGATGGGGGGAGCTCCTATAATTCACCCCTCCACTTT. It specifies CASSEDGGSSYNSPLHF.